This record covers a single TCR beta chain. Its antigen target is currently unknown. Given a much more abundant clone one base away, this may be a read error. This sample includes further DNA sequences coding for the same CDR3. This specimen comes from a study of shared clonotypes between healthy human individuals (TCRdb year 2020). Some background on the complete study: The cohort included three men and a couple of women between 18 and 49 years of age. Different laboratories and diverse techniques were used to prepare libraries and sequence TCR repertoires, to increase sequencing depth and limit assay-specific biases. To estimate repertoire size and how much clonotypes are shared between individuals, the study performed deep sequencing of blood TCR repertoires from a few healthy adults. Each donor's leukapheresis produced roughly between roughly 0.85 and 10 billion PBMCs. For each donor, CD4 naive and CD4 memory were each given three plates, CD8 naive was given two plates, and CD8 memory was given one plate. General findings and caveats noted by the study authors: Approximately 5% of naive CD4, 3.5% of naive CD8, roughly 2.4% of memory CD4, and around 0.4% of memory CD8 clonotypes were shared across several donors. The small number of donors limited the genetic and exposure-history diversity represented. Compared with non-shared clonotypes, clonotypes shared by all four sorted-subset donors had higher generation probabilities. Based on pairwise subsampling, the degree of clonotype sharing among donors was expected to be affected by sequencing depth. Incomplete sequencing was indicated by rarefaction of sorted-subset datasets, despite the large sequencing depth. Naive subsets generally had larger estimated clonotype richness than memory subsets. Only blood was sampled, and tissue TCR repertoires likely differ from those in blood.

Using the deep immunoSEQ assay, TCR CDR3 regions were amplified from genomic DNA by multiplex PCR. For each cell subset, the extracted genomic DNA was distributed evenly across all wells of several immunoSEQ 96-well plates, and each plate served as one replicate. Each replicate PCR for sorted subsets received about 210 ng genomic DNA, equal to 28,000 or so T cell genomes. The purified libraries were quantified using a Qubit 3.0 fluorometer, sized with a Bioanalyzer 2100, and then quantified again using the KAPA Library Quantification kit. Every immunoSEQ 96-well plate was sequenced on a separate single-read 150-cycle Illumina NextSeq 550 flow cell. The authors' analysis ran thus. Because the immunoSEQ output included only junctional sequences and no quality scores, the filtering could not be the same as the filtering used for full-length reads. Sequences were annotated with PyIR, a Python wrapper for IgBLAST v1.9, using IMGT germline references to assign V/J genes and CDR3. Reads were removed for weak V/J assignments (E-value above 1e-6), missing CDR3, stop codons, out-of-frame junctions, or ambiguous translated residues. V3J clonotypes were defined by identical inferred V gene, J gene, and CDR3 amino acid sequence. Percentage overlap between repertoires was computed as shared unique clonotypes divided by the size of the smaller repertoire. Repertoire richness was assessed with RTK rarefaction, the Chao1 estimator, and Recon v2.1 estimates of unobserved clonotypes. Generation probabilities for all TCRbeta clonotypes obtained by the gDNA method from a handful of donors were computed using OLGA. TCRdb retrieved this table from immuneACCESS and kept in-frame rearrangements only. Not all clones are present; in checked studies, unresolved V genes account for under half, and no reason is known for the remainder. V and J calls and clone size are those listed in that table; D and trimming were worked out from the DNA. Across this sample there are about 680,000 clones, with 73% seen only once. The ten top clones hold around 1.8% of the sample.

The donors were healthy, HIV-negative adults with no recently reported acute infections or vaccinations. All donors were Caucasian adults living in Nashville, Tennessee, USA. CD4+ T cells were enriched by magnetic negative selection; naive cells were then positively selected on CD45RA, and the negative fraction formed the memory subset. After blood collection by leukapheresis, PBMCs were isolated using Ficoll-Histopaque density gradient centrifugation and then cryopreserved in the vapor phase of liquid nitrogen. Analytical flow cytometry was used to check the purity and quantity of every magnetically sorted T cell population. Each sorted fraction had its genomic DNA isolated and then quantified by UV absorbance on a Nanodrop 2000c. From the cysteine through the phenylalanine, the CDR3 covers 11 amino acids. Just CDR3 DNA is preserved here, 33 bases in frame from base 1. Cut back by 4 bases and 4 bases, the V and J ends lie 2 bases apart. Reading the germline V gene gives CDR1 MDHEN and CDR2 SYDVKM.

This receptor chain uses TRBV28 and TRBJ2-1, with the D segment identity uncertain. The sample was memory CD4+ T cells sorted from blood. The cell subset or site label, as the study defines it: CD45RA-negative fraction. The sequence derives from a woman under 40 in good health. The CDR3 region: CASSSYNEQFF. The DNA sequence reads TGTGCCAGCAGTTCTTACAATGAGCAGTTCTTC.